Listed here is a single T cell receptor (beta chain). Random hexamers served to reverse transcribe roughly 0.5 to 1 ug RNA. One entry per CDR3 protein results from TCRdb running MiXCR on the immunoSEQ multiplex PCR reads. The sample records about 75,000 distinct CDR3 sequences, approximately 94% being singletons. CDR3 length: 11 amino acids. The germline V gene has CDR1 WSHSY and CDR2 SAAADI. V lost 8 bases to trimming and J lost 4 bases, with 8 bases between them. This sample was included in a study of CD8 T cells in Susac syndrome. The V gene is TRBV10-2, the J gene TRBJ1-2; the D gene is possibly TRBD1 (6 bases). Specimen: CD8+ T cells from PBMCs. The sequence came from a human donor with Susac syndrome. CDR3 nucleotides: TGCGCCAGCGCGGACAGCTATGGCTACACCTTC. Amino acid sequence: CASADSYGYTF.